This paragraph covers one T cell receptor (beta chain) sequence. The antigen is unknown. Primed by a sample-barcoded 5' primer and a J-beta primer mix, a second PCR proceeded for about 7 to 11 cycles. TCRdb analysed the 5' RACE reads with MiXCR anew, one entry per CDR3 protein. The sample contains about 1.1 million distinct CDR3 sequences, roughly two fifths of which appear only once. This specimen comes from a study of blood T cells in healthy people across ages. Study-level points and caveats: Diversity was higher, and naive CD4+ cells more numerous, in long-lived donors than in aged donors. In older individuals, TCR beta diversity per million T cells was lower, falling roughly linearly with age.

V shed 1 base and J shed 2 bases, with 9 bases lying between them. The CDR3 sequence is 15 residues long. The chain employs TRBV12-3 or TRBV12-4 and TRBJ2-1; D is unclear. This TCR derives from a man younger than 35 in good health. Sequencing used blood. The CDR3 DNA is TGTGCCAGCAGTTTAGGCCCCCACACCTACAATGAGCAGTTCTTC. It translates to CASSLGPHTYNEQFF.